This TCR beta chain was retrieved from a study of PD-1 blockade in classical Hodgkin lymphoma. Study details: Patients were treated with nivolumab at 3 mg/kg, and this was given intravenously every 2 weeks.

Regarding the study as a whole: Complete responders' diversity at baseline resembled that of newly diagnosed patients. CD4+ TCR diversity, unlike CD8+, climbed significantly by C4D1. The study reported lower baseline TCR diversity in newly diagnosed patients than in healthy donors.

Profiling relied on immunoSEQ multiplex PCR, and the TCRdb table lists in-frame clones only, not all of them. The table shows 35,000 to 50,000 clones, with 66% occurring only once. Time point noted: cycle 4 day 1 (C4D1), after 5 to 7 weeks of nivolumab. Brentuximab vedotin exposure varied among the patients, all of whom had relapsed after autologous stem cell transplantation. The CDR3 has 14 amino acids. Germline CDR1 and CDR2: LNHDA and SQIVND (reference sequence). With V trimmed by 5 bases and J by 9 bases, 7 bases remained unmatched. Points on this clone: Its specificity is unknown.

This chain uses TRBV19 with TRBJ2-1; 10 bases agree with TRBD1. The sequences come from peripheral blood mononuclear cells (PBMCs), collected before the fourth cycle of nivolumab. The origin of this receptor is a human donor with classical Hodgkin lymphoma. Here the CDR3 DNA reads TGTGCCAGTAGTCTCGACAGGGGGCGAGGTGAGCAGTTCTTC. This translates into CASSLDRGRGEQFF.